This paragraph covers one T cell receptor (beta chain) sequence. Antigen specificity is unknown. This record comes from a study of OX40 agonist ivuxolimab in advanced cancers. Study-wide context: Across the patients, intravenous ivuxolimab was delivered every 2 weeks at 0.01 to 10 mg/kg. A mean age of about 56 years, range roughly 23 to 85, was recorded, and roughly 80% were male. Study-wide results and limits: Compared with others, partial responders at 0.1-3.0 mg/kg displayed clonal expansion among the lowest. There were, on average, more expanded clones in CD8+ T cells than in CD4+.

The trim removed 4 bases at V and 9 bases at J, leaving 7 bases unmatched. The CDR3 has 15 residues. Germline V gene sequence: CDR1 ENHRY, CDR2 SYGVKD. Produced via immunoSEQ multiplex PCR; TCRdb's table is partial and in-frame only. The sample gives approximately 90,000 clones, roughly 85% of which show up once; roughly 1.4% is in the top ten. The source of this sequence is an adult with an advanced solid tumor such as melanoma, head and neck, liver or kidney cancer. The specimen comprised CD4+ or CD8+ T cells sorted from blood, sampled in a trial of the OX40 agonist ivuxolimab. The V call is TRBV10-3, the J call TRBJ2-1; 12 bases are a match to TRBD2. In DNA, the CDR3 is TGTGCCATCAGTGCCTCTAGCGGGGGGGCCGGTGAGCAGTTCTTC. Amino acids: CAISASSGGAGEQFF.